The entry below gives a single TCR beta chain sequence along with its context. Across under 25 US areas, participants ranged in age from about 18 to 100 years. Original methodology: The assay estimated nucleated cells by amplifying reference gene primers. Here immunoSEQ multiplex PCR was the method, and the copy in TCRdb shows in-frame clones only, minus some. For V, J and clone size, that table is used; D and trimming come from the DNA. The data contain about 200,000 clones, about 84% of them singletons. This record belongs to a study of blood T cell repertoires in COVID-19. Input material: PBMCs or T cells enriched from blood (not recorded which). The sequence derives from a man in his forties or fifties with acute COVID-19.

The CDR3 bases are TGTGCCAGCAGCTTGAACAGGGGATACGGCTACACCTTC. Translated: CASSLNRGYGYTF. This chain links TRBV5-8 with TRBJ1-2, with TRBD1 matching 7 bases. Trimming cost V 1 base and J 8 bases; bases outside gene matches: 5. CDR3 length equals 13 residues. Germline V gene lookup returns CDR1 SGHTS and CDR2 YDEGEE.